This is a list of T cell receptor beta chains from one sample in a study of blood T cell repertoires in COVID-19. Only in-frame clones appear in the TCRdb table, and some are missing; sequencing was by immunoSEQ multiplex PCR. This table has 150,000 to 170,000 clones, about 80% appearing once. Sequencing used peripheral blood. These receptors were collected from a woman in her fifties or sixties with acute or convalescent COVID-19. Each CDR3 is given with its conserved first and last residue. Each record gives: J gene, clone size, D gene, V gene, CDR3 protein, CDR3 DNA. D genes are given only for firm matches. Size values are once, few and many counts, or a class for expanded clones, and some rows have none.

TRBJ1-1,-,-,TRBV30,CAWSQGYFGEAFF,TGTGCCTGGAGTCAGGGGTACTTCGGTGAAGCTTTCTTT
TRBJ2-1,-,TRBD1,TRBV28,CASGSATGAEQFF,TGTGCCAGCGGTTCTGCGACAGGGGCTGAGCAGTTCTTC
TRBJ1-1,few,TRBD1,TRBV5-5,CASSRQGAQGAFF,TGTGCCAGCAGCCGACAGGGGGCACAGGGAGCTTTCTTT
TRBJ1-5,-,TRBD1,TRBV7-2,CASSRQGISNQPQHF,TGTGCCAGCAGCAGACAGGGAATTAGCAATCAGCCCCAGCATTTT
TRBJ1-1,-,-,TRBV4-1,CASSHLGQKNTEAFF,TGCGCCAGCAGCCATTTAGGACAGAAAAACACTGAAGCTTTCTTT
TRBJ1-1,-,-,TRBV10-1,CASSEATGPEAFF,TGCGCCAGCAGTGAGGCAACAGGACCAGAAGCTTTCTTT
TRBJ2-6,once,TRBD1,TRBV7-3,CASSLSGTGRVSGANVLTF,TGTGCCAGCAGCTTATCCGGGACAGGGCGGGTCTCTGGGGCCAACGTCCTGACTTTC
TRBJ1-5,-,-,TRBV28,CASSLFSVSNQPQHF,TGTGCCAGCAGTTTATTCTCGGTTAGCAATCAGCCCCAGCATTTT
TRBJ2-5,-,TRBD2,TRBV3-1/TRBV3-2,CASSHRGGETQYF,TGTGCCAGCAGCCATCGCGGGGGGGAGACCCAGTACTTC
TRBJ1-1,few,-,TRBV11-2,CASSFWGGYRPEAFF,TGTGCCAGCAGCTTTTGGGGGGGTTATCGACCTGAAGCTTTCTTT
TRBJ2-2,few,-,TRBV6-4,CASSSDRNTGELFF,TGTGCCAGCAGTTCCGACAGGAACACCGGGGAGCTGTTTTTT
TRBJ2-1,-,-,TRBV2,CASSEEVAANEQFF,TGTGCCAGCAGTGAAGAGGTAGCGGCCAATGAGCAGTTCTTC